This T cell receptor beta chain originates from a study of T cell repertoires in cytomegalovirus infection (dated by TCRdb to the late 2010s). About the full investigation: Donor HLA type was relevant to the analysis, as public TCR beta signatures indicated carriage of CMV infection together with the matching HLA type. The paper as a whole reports these results and caveats: The ex vivo response was dominated by HLA-C-restricted CMV-specific TCR beta clonotypes, and the single most frequent clonotype in two of eight donors was supplied by these HLA-C-restricted clonotypes. Cumulative frequency of public TCR beta family members discriminated carriers of CMV infection plus the relevant HLA type in this cohort and an independent approximately 360-donor cohort.

From the cysteine up to the phenylalanine, the CDR3 has a length of 16 residues. Only CDR3 DNA is held: 48 bases, read in frame from base 1. In the germline V gene (reference sequence), CDR1 corresponds to SGHAT and CDR2 to FQDESV. Trimming costs V 2 bases and J 5 bases, and their ends lie 17 bases apart. Instrument used: Illumina HiSeq 1500. The public reads were reprocessed in TCRdb via fastp at Q25 and MiXCR, keeping in-frame beta chains. Each entry is one CDR3 protein sequence, shown with its most common DNA and genes. The sample includes about 490,000 distinct CDR3 sequences, with approximately 10% observed a single time. Around 9.6% of the sample is in the top ten clones. This clonotype has ten or more counts. It has no known antigen specificity. No base quality values were provided; no much bigger clone lies one nucleotide off.

Material for sequencing was PBMCs. This receptor was taken from a human donor in good health (CMV status not recorded). Some clones in this sample may be carry-over from other donors' samples. The chain links TRBV11-1 with TRBJ2-3, with the D gene not clear enough to name. The DNA sequence is as follows: TGTGCCAGCAGCTTACCAGACCGACCTTCGGTAGATACGCAGTATTTT. This is translated as CASSLPDRPSVDTQYF.